The rows below give T cell receptor beta chains drawn from one sample of a study of shared clonotypes between healthy human individuals. The method was immunoSEQ multiplex PCR; TCRdb's version includes in-frame clones alone and lacks a portion of them. Of some 2,400,000 clones listed, nearly 97% are singletons. The sequenced material came from naive CD4+ T cells sorted from blood. These receptors all come from a man younger than 35 in good health. CDR3s include the opening cysteine and the closing phenylalanine or tryptophan. A D gene is named only where the DNA matches it firmly. Clone size, where shown, is once, few, many, or a class for clones that have expanded.

j_call | v_call | clone_size | d_call | cdr3_aa | cdr3_nt
TRBJ1-1 | TRBV7-9 | - | TRBD1 | CASSRRGRDTEAFF | TGTGCCAGCAGCAGGAGGGGGCGAGACACTGAAGCTTTCTTT
TRBJ2-7 | TRBV30 | - | TRBD2 | CAWRRTSGRADLREQYF | TGTGCCTGGAGGCGGACTAGCGGGAGGGCCGATCTTCGCGAGCAGTACTTC
TRBJ2-2 | TRBV7-2 | once | TRBD1 | CASAHRGITGELFF | TGTGCCAGCGCTCACAGGGGGATTACCGGGGAGCTGTTTTTT
TRBJ2-7 | TRBV5-4 | - | TRBD2 | CASSLVGTSGYEQYF | TGTGCCAGCAGCTTGGTCGGGACTAGCGGGTACGAGCAGTACTTC
TRBJ1-6 | TRBV7-9 | - | - | CASNDEGRGYSPLHF | TGTGCCAGCAATGATGAGGGGAGGGGTTATTCACCCCTCCACTTT
TRBJ2-1 | TRBV18 | - | TRBD2 | CASSPPGLAGNEQFF | TGTGCCAGCTCACCACCGGGACTAGCCGGCAATGAGCAGTTCTTC
TRBJ1-1 | TRBV2 | - | TRBD1 | CASSPQGVTMNTEAFF | TGTGCCAGCAGCCCACAGGGGGTTACTATGAACACTGAAGCTTTCTTT
TRBJ1-3 | TRBV18 | - | - | CASSGDRSGNTIYF | TGTGCCAGCTCGGGCGACCGCTCTGGAAACACCATATATTTT
TRBJ1-1 | TRBV5-1 | - | - | CASSSKPTEAFF | TGCGCCAGCAGTAGTAAGCCCACTGAAGCTTTCTTT
TRBJ1-1 | TRBV13 | - | - | CASSPPSPEAFF | TGTGCCAGCAGCCCCCCCTCGCCTGAAGCTTTCTTT
TRBJ2-1 | TRBV10-1 | once | - | CASSERAANEQFF | TGCGCCAGCAGTGAGCGGGCAGCTAATGAGCAGTTCTTC
TRBJ2-7 | TRBV2 | - | TRBD2 | CASRRGLAGGPSYEQYF | TGTGCCAGCAGGCGGGGACTAGCGGGGGGGCCCTCCTACGAGCAGTACTTC
TRBJ1-4 | TRBV11-2 | - | TRBD1 | CASSEGTGGEKLFF | TGTGCCAGCAGCGAAGGGACAGGGGGTGAAAAACTGTTTTTT
TRBJ1-2 | TRBV12-5 | - | - | CASGLILSGGYTF | TGTGCTAGTGGTTTGATCCTCTCGGGGGGCTACACCTTC
TRBJ2-4 | TRBV9 | - | - | CASSVEPGIKNIQYF | TGTGCCAGCAGCGTAGAGCCAGGAATCAAAAACATTCAGTACTTC
TRBJ2-7 | TRBV7-3 | - | - | CASSYSRQGEQYF | TGTGCCAGCAGCTACTCCCGGCAAGGCGAGCAGTACTTC
TRBJ2-1 | TRBV10-3 | - | TRBD2 | CAINPGGSSYNEQFF | TGTGCCATCAATCCGGGGGGGAGCTCCTACAATGAGCAGTTCTTC
TRBJ1-2 | TRBV5-5 | - | - | CASSLSGIGGDRGYTF | TGTGCCAGCAGCTTGTCTGGGATAGGAGGAGACCGTGGCTACACCTTC
TRBJ2-2 | TRBV5-1 | - | - | CASSLEGSLWNDVTGELFF | TGCGCCAGCAGCTTGGAAGGCAGCCTCTGGAACGATGTCACCGGGGAGCTGTTTTTT
TRBJ2-2 | TRBV6-1 | - | - | CASSATSFSTGELFF | TGTGCCAGCAGTGCCACTAGTTTTTCCACCGGGGAGCTGTTTTTT
TRBJ2-7 | TRBV29-1 | - | TRBD1 | CSPGEDRGVHEQYF | TGCAGCCCCGGGGAGGACAGGGGGGTCCACGAGCAGTACTTC
TRBJ2-7 | TRBV27 | - | TRBD1 | CASSSPGQGSYEQYF | TGTGCCAGCAGTTCCCCTGGACAGGGTTCCTACGAGCAGTACTTC
TRBJ1-5 | TRBV5-4 | - | TRBD1 | CASSIAGQGNQPQHF | TGTGCCAGCAGCATTGCGGGACAGGGCAATCAGCCCCAGCATTTT
TRBJ1-1 | TRBV21-1 | - | - | CASSNNPKPGRGTEAFF | TGTGCCAGCAGCAACAACCCCAAGCCGGGACGGGGCACTGAAGCTTTCTTT
TRBJ2-5 | TRBV27 | - | - | CASSLSPNLQETQYF | TGTGCCAGCAGTTTATCGCCGAACTTACAAGAGACCCAGTACTTC
TRBJ2-1 | TRBV6-4 | - | TRBD2 | CASSPEAGVSSREQFF | TGTGCCAGCAGTCCCGAAGCGGGAGTTAGCTCGCGGGAGCAGTTCTTC
TRBJ1-5 | TRBV19 | - | TRBD1 | CASSGTGGLNQPQHF | TGTGCCAGTAGTGGGACAGGGGGGCTCAATCAGCCCCAGCATTTT
TRBJ2-5 | TRBV5-1 | - | - | CASSLELGGVISTQYF | TGCGCCAGCAGCTTGGAGTTGGGGGGAGTAATTTCGACCCAGTACTTC
TRBJ1-2 | TRBV6-5 | - | - | CASSFTGYGYTF | TGTGCCAGCAGTTTTACGGGGTACGGCTACACCTTC
TRBJ1-2 | TRBV2 | once | TRBD1 | CASDRGGVGYTF | TGTGCCAGTGACAGGGGGGGAGTTGGCTACACCTTC
TRBJ2-7 | TRBV5-1 | - | TRBD1 | CASSPRPDRGHEQYF | TGCGCCAGCAGCCCCCGGCCCGACAGGGGTCACGAGCAGTACTTC
TRBJ2-2 | TRBV6-1 | - | - | CASSEEMWGGELFF | TGTGCCAGCAGTGAAGAAATGTGGGGCGGGGAGCTGTTTTTT
TRBJ1-5 | TRBV2 | - | - | CASSVGLGQPQHF | TGTGCCAGCAGTGTAGGGTTGGGGCAGCCCCAGCATTTT
TRBJ2-3 | TRBV5-8 | - | - | CASGPTFSTDTQYF | TGTGCCAGCGGGCCGACTTTTTCGACAGATACGCAGTATTTT
TRBJ1-2 | TRBV28 | - | - | CATRGQFYGYTF | TGTGCCACCCGAGGACAGTTCTATGGCTACACCTTC
TRBJ2-1 | TRBV14 | - | - | CASSPGLGRSDNEQFF | TGTGCCAGCAGCCCCGGATTGGGTAGGTCTGACAATGAGCAGTTCTTC
TRBJ2-3 | TRBV18 | - | - | CASSEGSPGTFSTQYF | TGTGCCAGCTCAGAAGGGAGTCCGGGTACTTTTAGTACGCAGTATTTT
TRBJ1-2 | TRBV29-1 | - | - | CSLEGSEHGYTF | TGCAGTCTTGAAGGCAGTGAACATGGCTACACCTTC
TRBJ2-5 | TRBV4-3 | - | TRBD2 | CASSRGDSGRETQYF | TGCGCCAGCAGCCGGGGCGACAGCGGGAGAGAGACCCAGTACTTC
TRBJ1-2 | TRBV6-5 | few | - | CASSYEWGHGYTF | TGTGCCAGCAGTTACGAGTGGGGACATGGCTACACCTTC
TRBJ2-5 | TRBV7-6 | - | - | CASSLTEQQETQYF | TGTGCCAGCAGCCTAACCGAACAGCAAGAGACCCAGTACTTC
TRBJ1-1 | TRBV6-5 | - | - | CASTQQGGAPEAFF | TGTGCCAGCACCCAACAAGGCGGGGCCCCTGAAGCTTTCTTT
TRBJ1-1 | TRBV6-1 | - | TRBD1 | CASRTGGDTEAFF | TGTGCCAGCAGGACAGGGGGCGACACTGAAGCTTTCTTT
TRBJ2-1 | TRBV7-8 | - | - | CASSLLGLQYNEQFF | TGTGCCAGCAGCTTATTAGGGCTACAATACAATGAGCAGTTCTTC
TRBJ1-2 | TRBV4-1 | - | - | CASSKGPGLNYGYTF | TGCGCCAGCAGCAAGGGGCCAGGCCTTAACTATGGCTACACCTTC